This TCR beta chain was retrieved from a study of siplizumab effects on memory and regulatory T cells. Overall study results and limits: Proliferating siplizumab-cultured Tregs lacked confirmed suppressive function. Only a minority of proliferating CD4+ or CD8+ clones had an assignable naive or memory phenotype, with roughly 75-96% lacking one. There appeared to be greater diversity in naive T cells than in memory cells, and naive T cells seemed major contributors to the alloresponse.

Measured with immunoSEQ multiplex PCR; TCRdb has only the in-frame clones, and not every one. The sample yields more than 85,000 clones, approximately 90% seen once. In regard to this clone: Its antigen is as yet unknown.

There are 14 residues in the CDR3. CDR1 is SEHNR and CDR2 is FQNEAQ in the germline V gene (reference sequence). Trimming pared 5 bases from V and 4 bases from J, leaving 15 bases between. What was sequenced was CD4+ T cells sorted from blood. The V and J genes are TRBV7-9 and TRBJ2-7, with D possibly TRBD2 on 6 matching bases. This TCR was sampled from a human donor in good health. The CDR3, as DNA: TGTGCCAGCAGCCAGGGTGGGGGAGGATACGAGCAGTACTTC. This codes for CASSQGGGGYEQYF.